This TCR beta chain was observed in a study of blood T cell repertoires in COVID-19. As for the study in general: Some COVID-19 samples were acute and others convalescent; all came from the United States, Italy and Spain.

Authors' processing steps: Estimation of nucleated cell counts relied on the amplification of reference gene primers. Profiling relied on immunoSEQ multiplex PCR, and the TCRdb table lists in-frame clones only, not all of them. That table gives V, J and clone size, and the DNA gave D and trimming. The sample has around 240,000 clones, 75% to 85% seen once. CDR3 length: 13 amino acids. Trimming removed 6 bases at V and 6 bases at J, with 11 bases between. The V gene's germline CDR1 is KGHSH and CDR2 LQKENI. The sequencing sample was made of peripheral blood. V gene TRBV18 combines with J gene TRBJ2-2, with D possibly matching TRBD2 (6 bases). The receptor was isolated from a woman aged 50 to 60 with acute or convalescent COVID-19. The chain's CDR3 is CASSEEGPGELFF. CDR3 coding DNA: TGTGCCAGCTCGGAGGAGGGCCCCGGGGAGCTGTTTTTT.